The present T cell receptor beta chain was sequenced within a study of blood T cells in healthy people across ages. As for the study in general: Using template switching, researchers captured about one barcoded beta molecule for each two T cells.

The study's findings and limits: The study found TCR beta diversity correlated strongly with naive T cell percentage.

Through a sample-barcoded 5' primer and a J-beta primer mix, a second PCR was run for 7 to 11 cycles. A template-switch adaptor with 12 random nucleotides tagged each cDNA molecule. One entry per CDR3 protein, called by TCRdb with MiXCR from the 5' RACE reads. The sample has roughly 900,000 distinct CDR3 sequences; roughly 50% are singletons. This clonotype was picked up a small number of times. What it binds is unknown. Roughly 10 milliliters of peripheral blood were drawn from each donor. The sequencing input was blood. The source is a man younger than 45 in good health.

The CDR3: CASSEGDEGYNEQFF. The CDR3, as DNA: TGCGCCAGCAGCGAGGGGGATGAGGGTTACAATGAGCAGTTCTTC. This chain uses TRBV5-1 with TRBJ2-1; TRBD1 is a possible D gene (6 bases). V shed 4 bases and J shed 4 bases, with 15 bases lying between them. The CDR3 loop spans 15 amino acids. Germline V gives CDR1 SGHRS, CDR2 YFSETQ.